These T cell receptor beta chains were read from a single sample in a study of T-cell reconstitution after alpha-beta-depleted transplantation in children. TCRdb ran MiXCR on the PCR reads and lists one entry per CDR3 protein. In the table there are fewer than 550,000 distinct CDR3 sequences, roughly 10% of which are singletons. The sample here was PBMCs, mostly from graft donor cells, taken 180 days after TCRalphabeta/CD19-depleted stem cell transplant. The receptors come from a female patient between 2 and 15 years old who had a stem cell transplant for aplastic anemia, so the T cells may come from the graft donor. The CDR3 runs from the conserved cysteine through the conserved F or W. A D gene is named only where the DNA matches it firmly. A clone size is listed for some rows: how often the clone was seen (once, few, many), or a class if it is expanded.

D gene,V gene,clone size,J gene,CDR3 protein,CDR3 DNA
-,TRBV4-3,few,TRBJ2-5,CASSQGQGWGTQYF,TGCGCCAGCAGCCAAGGGCAGGGGTGGGGGACCCAGTACTTC
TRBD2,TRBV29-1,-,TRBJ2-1,CSAGIAGILYNEQFF,TGCAGCGCAGGCATAGCGGGGATATTATACAATGAGCAGTTCTTC
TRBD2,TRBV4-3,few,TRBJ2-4,CASSQDALAGGPTKNIQYF,TGCGCCAGCAGCCAAGATGCACTAGCGGGAGGGCCTACCAAAAACATTCAGTACTTC
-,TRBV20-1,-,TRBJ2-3,CSASYAALSTDTQYF,TGCAGTGCTAGTTATGCAGCCCTGTCCACAGATACGCAGTATTTT
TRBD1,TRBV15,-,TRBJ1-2,CATSRDPSRGLRYGYTF,TGTGCCACCAGCAGAGATCCGTCCAGGGGGCTTCGGTATGGCTACACCTTC
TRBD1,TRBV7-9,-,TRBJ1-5,CASSLGHRDSPNQPQHF,TGTGCCAGCAGCTTAGGGCACCGGGACAGCCCCAATCAGCCCCAGCATTTT
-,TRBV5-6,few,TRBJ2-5,CASSKPGRQETQYF,TGTGCCAGCAGTAAGCCGGGACGGCAAGAGACCCAGTACTTC
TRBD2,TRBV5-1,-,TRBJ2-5,CASRAGTSRETQYF,TGCGCCAGCAGGGCCGGGACTAGCAGGGAGACCCAGTACTTC
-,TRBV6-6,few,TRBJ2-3,CASMTDTQYF,TGTGCCAGCATGACAGATACGCAGTATTTT
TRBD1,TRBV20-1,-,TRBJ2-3,CSAGRQGRTDTQYF,TGCAGTGCTGGGAGACAGGGGCGCACAGATACGCAGTATTTT
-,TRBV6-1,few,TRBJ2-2,CASSLDLDTGELFF,TGTGCCAGCAGTCTAGACCTGGACACCGGGGAGCTGTTTTTT
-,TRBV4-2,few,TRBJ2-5,CASSRPGTQYF,TGTGCCAGCAGCCGGCCGGGGACCCAGTACTTC
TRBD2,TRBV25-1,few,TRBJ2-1,CASSESAGGRNNEQFF,TGTGCCAGCAGTGAATCAGCGGGAGGTCGGAACAATGAGCAGTTCTTC
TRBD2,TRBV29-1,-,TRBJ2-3,CSTAALAGAPGGSVTQYF,TGCAGCACAGCGGCCCTAGCGGGAGCACCCGGAGGCTCAGTTACGCAGTATTTT
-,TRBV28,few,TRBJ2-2,CASRSGANTGELFF,TGTGCCAGCAGGTCCGGGGCGAACACCGGGGAGCTGTTTTTT
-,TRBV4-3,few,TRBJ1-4,CASSQDARGNEKLFF,TGCGCCAGCAGCCAAGATGCCAGGGGAAATGAAAAACTGTTTTTT
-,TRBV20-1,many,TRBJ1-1,CSARDLGEATITEAFF,TGCAGTGCTAGAGATCTAGGTGAGGCGACTATCACTGAAGCTTTCTTT
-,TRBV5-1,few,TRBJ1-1,CASREDTTAMNTEAFF,TGCGCCAGCAGGGAGGACACGACGGCTATGAACACTGAAGCTTTCTTT
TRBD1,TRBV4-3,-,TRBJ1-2,CASSRGTGDRNYGYTF,TGCGCCAGCAGCCGCGGGACAGGGGATAGAAACTATGGCTACACCTTC
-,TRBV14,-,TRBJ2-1,CASSQDRPVRGSYNEQFF,TGTGCCAGCAGCCAAGATCGTCCAGTCAGGGGCTCCTACAATGAGCAGTTCTTC
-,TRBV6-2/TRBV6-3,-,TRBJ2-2,CASSFTVTPNTGELFF,TGTGCCAGCAGTTTTACGGTTACCCCGAACACCGGGGAGCTGTTTTTT
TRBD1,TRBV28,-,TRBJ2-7,CASSFDRVYPYEQYF,TGTGCCAGCAGTTTTGACAGGGTGTATCCCTACGAGCAGTACTTC
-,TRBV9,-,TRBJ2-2,CASSVGPPSANTGELFF,TGTGCCAGCAGCGTAGGGCCCCCCTCTGCCAACACCGGGGAGCTGTTTTTT
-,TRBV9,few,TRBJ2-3,CASSVGGADTQYF,TGTGCCAGCAGCGTAGGGGGGGCAGATACGCAGTATTTT
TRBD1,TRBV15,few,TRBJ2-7,CATSRGQGAIYEQYF,TGTGCCACCAGCAGAGGCCAGGGGGCGATCTACGAGCAGTACTTC
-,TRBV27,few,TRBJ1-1,CASSFLSVNTEAFF,TGTGCCAGCAGTTTCTTATCGGTGAACACTGAAGCTTTCTTT
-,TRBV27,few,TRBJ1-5,CASGQGYSNQPQHF,TGTGCCAGCGGTCAGGGTTATAGCAATCAGCCCCAGCATTTT
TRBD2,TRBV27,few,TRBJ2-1,CASSSRLASYNEQFF,TGTGCCAGCAGTTCCAGACTAGCGTCCTACAATGAGCAGTTCTTC
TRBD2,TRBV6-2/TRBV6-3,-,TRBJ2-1,CASSQLWAGGPSYNEQFF,TGTGCCAGCAGTCAGCTGTGGGCGGGAGGACCTTCCTACAATGAGCAGTTCTTC
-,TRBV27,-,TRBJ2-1,CASSLSGTERLVNEQFF,TGTGCCAGCAGTTTATCCGGGACCGAACGGTTAGTCAATGAGCAGTTCTTC
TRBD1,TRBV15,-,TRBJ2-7,CATSHHIRDSPYEQYF,TGTGCCACCAGCCACCACATCCGGGACAGCCCCTACGAGCAGTACTTC
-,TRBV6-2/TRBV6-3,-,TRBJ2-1,CASSYNPPVRSYNEQFF,TGTGCCAGCAGTTACAATCCTCCAGTCAGGTCCTACAATGAGCAGTTCTTC
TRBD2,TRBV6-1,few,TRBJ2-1,CASTAGGPYNEQFF,TGTGCCAGCACCGCGGGAGGACCATACAATGAGCAGTTCTTC
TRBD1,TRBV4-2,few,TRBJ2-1,CASEPGQGINEQFF,TGTGCCAGCGAACCGGGACAGGGAATCAATGAGCAGTTCTTC
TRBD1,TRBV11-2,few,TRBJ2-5,CASSGLDRGTETQYF,TGTGCCAGCAGCGGGCTGGACAGGGGGACAGAGACCCAGTACTTC
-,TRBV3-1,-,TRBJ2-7,CASRARSDSYEQYF,TGTGCCAGCAGAGCCCGCAGCGACTCCTACGAGCAGTACTTC
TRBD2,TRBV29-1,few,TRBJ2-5,CSVLGGVAGEHETQYF,TGCAGCGTGCTAGGTGGGGTAGCGGGAGAACACGAGACCCAGTACTTC
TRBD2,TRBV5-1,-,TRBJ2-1,CASRLAGGHYNEQFF,TGCGCCAGTCGACTAGCGGGAGGCCACTACAATGAGCAGTTCTTC
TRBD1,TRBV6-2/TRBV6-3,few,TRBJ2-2,CASSRWDRTNTGELFF,TGTGCCAGCAGCCGCTGGGACAGGACGAACACCGGGGAGCTGTTTTTT
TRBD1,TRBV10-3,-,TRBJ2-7,CAISLTGSHEQYF,TGTGCCATCAGTTTGACAGGGTCCCACGAGCAGTACTTC
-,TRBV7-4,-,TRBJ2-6,CACSQESTSSGANVLTF,TGTGCCTGCAGCCAAGAATCTACCAGCTCTGGGGCCAACGTCCTGACTTTC
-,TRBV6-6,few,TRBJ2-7,CASKRTTYEQYF,TGTGCCAGCAAGAGGACGACCTACGAGCAGTACTTC
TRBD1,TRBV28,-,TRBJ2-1,CASVRGQGPYGNEQFF,TGTGCCAGCGTGCGGGGACAGGGTCCATATGGCAATGAGCAGTTCTTC
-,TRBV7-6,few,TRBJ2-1,CASSPRTYNEQFF,TGTGCCAGCAGCCCTCGGACCTACAATGAGCAGTTCTTC
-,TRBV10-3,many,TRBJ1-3,CAISEDTGNTIYF,TGTGCCATCAGTGAGGACACTGGAAACACCATATATTTT
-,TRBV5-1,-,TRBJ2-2,CASSLTGTGERFF,TGCGCCAGCAGCTTGACGGGCACCGGGGAGCGGTTTTTT
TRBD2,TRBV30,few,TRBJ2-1,CAWSGPGLAGYNEQFF,TGTGCCTGGAGTGGCCCGGGACTAGCGGGGTACAATGAGCAGTTCTTC
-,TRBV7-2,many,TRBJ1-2,CASSFRTANYGYTF,TGTGCCAGCAGCTTCCGGACAGCTAACTATGGCTACACCTTC
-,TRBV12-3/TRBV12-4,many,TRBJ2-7,CASSLGGGGPYEQYF,TGTGCCAGCAGTTTAGGAGGGGGGGGACCCTACGAGCAGTACTTC
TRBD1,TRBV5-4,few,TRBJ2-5,CASSLGPADRGWETQYF,TGTGCCAGCAGCTTGGGCCCCGCGGACAGGGGTTGGGAGACCCAGTACTTC
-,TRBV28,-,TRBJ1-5,CASNSDDQPQHF,TGTGCCAGCAATTCGGACGATCAGCCCCAGCATTTT
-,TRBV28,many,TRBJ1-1,CASSFASEAFF,TGTGCCAGCAGTTTTGCATCCGAAGCTTTCTTT
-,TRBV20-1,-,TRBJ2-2,CSAREGSEGGELFF,TGCAGTGCTAGAGAGGGTAGCGAAGGCGGGGAGCTGTTTTTT
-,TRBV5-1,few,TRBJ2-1,CASSWTLLGSSYNEQFF,TGCGCCAGCAGCTGGACACTGTTAGGGAGCTCCTACAATGAGCAGTTCTTC
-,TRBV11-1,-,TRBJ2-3,CASSNVGPGPTSTDTQYF,TGTGCCAGCAGCAATGTGGGACCAGGACCTACTAGCACAGATACGCAGTATTTT
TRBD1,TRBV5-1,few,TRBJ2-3,CASSSTGTGHNTQYF,TGCGCCAGCAGCTCCACCGGGACAGGGCATAATACGCAGTATTTT
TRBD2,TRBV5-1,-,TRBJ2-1,CASSFQREGPLSSYNEQFF,TGCGCCAGCAGCTTTCAGCGGGAGGGCCCACTGAGCTCCTACAATGAGCAGTTCTTC
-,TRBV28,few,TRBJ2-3,CASLRETQDTQYF,TGTGCCAGCCTCCGGGAGACCCAAGATACGCAGTATTTT
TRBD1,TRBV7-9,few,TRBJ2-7,CASSLARGTGGYEQYF,TGTGCCAGCAGCTTAGCGCGGGGGACAGGGGGCTACGAGCAGTACTTC